This T cell receptor (beta chain) was sequenced during a study of siplizumab effects on memory and regulatory T cells. Trimming pared 0 bases from V and 6 bases from J, leaving 21 bases between. Germline V gene lookup returns CDR1 SGHNT and CDR2 YYREEE (reference sequence). CDR3 length equals 17 residues. The data were produced by immunoSEQ multiplex PCR, yet TCRdb's version contains in-frame clones alone and is incomplete. The data show about 100,000 clones, approximately 90% seen once. This chain links TRBV5-4 with TRBJ2-5; no clear D. Sample: CD4+ T cells sorted from blood. The clonotype comes from a human donor in good health. The DNA of the CDR3 is TGTGCCAGCAGCTTGGCCCCCGACCGGCCAAGAGACAAGACCCAGTACTTC. It is translated as CASSLAPDRPRDKTQYF.